This TCR beta chain was captured by sequencing in a study of T cells in Graves' hyperthyroidism and ophthalmopathy. Notes on the study in general: Blood also held most thyroid clonotypes expanded beyond 0.001.

With 2 bases clipped from V and 5 bases from J, the junction kept 5 bases outside the gene matches. This CDR3 region has 16 residues. Germline V lookup: CDR1 KGHSH, CDR2 LQKENI. From RNA transcripts, TCR beta CDR3 regions were amplified. TCR CDR3 regions were first amplified by RT-PCR with HTBI primers. TCRdb used MiXCR to reprocess the multiplex PCR reads, holding one entry per CDR3 protein. The sample consists of roughly 720,000 distinct CDR3 sequences, roughly 17% of them appearing once. In this sample, this clonotype turned up many times. The target antigen is unknown. Graves' hyperthyroidism without ophthalmopathy progression within 18 months was termed stable. Extraction of PBMCs used under 13 ml of fresh peripheral blood.

The specimen was blood. The sequence was obtained from a man aged 50 or older with Graves' hyperthyroidism. The chain couples TRBV18 to TRBJ2-1; 11 nucleotides match TRBD2. The CDR3 DNA reads TGTGCCAGCTCACCAATTGGGACTAGCGGACACAATGAGCAGTTCTTC. Amino acids: CASSPIGTSGHNEQFF. Based on the CDR3 plus reference TRBV18 and TRBJ2-1, the full variable domain is NAGVMQNPRHLVRRRGQEARLRCSPMKGHSHVYWYRQLPEEGLKFMVYLQKENIIDESGMPKERFSAEFPKEGPSILRIQQVVRGDSAAYFCASSPIGTSGHNEQFFGPGTRLTVL.